The entry below describes one T cell receptor beta chain. The antigen is undetermined. Germline loops: CDR1 SNHLY, CDR2 FYNNEI. The CDR3 extends over 13 amino acids. Trimming removed 5 bases at V and 2 bases at J, with 7 bases between. The study ran its PCR with 60 Vbeta and 13 Jbeta primers. The assay was immunoSEQ multiplex PCR, and TCRdb's table has in-frame clones only and misses some. The sample includes some 150,000 clones, around 75% of them seen just once. This sample stems from a study of cytomegalovirus exposure and HLA in healthy donors. Notes on the study in general: Links to common viral pathogens appeared, in a later analysis, for several of the most significant clusters. A later analysis reportedly found that, within productive TCRs, an Asian-associated ancestry cluster had fewer N-insertions than the mean observed across the approximately 700 donors. Analyses of presence/absence relied on an assumption of roughly uniform sequencing depth across donors.

The specimen sequenced was PBMCs. This receptor was taken from a man between 25 and 39 years old in good health and CMV-seronegative. The V and J genes are TRBV2 and TRBJ1-5, with a possible D match to TRBD1 (6 bases). CDR3 sequence: CASSPGGNQPQHF. The DNA for the CDR3 is TGTGCCAGCAGTCCAGGGGGCAATCAGCCCCAGCATTTT.